This TCR beta chain appears in the sequencing data of a study of control samples from healthy donors and cancer patients. The data were produced by immunoSEQ multiplex PCR, yet TCRdb's version contains in-frame clones alone and is incomplete. The table has 120,000 or so clones, approximately 92% seen once; the top ten hold over 0.5%. This CDR3 region has 13 residues. Trimming removed 1 base from V and 4 bases from J, with 7 bases in between. Per germline, CDR1 SGHRS and CDR2 YFSETQ. The V gene is TRBV5-1, the J gene TRBJ2-3; perhaps D is TRBD1 or TRBD2 (6 bases each). This sequence originates from a man of 80 years or more with head and neck cancer. The sequenced sample consisted of PBMCs. The CDR3 coding sequence is TGCGCCAGCAGCTTGCGGGGGCCAGATACGCAGTATTTT. Its protein product is CASSLRGPDTQYF.